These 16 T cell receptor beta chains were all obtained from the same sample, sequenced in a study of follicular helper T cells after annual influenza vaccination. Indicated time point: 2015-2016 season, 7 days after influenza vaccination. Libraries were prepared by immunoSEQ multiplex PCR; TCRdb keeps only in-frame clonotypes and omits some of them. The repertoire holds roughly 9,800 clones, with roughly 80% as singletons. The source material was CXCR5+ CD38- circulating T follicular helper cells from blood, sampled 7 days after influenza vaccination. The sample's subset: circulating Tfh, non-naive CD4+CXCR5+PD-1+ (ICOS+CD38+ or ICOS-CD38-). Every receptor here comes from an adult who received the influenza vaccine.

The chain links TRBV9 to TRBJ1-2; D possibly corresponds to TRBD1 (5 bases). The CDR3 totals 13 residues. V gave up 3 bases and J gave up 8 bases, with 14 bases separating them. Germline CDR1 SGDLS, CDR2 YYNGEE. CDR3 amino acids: CASSGPPGAGYTF. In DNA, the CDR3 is TGTGCCAGCAGCGGACCCCCCGGGGCGGGCTACACCTTC.

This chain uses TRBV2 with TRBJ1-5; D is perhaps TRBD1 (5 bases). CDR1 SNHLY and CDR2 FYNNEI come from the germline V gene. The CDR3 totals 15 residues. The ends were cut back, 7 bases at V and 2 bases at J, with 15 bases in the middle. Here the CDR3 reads CASNLGQGGNQPQHF. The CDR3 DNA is TGTGCCAGCAACCTGGGCCAGGGAGGCAATCAGCCCCAGCATTTT. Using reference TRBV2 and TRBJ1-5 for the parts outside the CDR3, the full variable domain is EPEVTQTPSHQVTQMGQEVILRCVPISNHLYFYWYRQILGQKVEFLVSFYNNEISEKSEIFDDQFSVERPDGSNFTLKIRSTKLEDSAMYFCASNLGQGGNQPQHFGDGTRLSIL.

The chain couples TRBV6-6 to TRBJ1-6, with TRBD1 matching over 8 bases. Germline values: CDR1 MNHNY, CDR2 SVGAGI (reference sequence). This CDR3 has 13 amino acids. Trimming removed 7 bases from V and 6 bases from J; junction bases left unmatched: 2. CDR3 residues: CASTQGANSPLHF. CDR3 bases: TGTGCCAGCACCCAGGGGGCTAATTCACCCCTCCACTTT.

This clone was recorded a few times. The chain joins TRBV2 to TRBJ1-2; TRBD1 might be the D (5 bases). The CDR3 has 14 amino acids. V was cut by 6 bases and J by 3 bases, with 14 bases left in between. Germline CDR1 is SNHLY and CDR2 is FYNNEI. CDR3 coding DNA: TGTGCCAGCAGAGAATGGGGGACGGACTATGGCTACACCTTC. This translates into CASREWGTDYGYTF.

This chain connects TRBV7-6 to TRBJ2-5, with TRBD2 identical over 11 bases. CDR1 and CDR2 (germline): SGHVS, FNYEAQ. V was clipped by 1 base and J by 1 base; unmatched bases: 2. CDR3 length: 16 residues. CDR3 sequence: CASSLGLAGGQETQYF. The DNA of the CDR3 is TGTGCCAGCAGCTTAGGGCTAGCGGGGGGCCAAGAGACCCAGTACTTC.

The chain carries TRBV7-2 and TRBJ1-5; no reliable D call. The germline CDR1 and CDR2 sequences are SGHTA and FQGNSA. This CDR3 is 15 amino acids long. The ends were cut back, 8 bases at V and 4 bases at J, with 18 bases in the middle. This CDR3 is CASGQQPFTNQPQHF. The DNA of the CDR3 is TGTGCCAGCGGGCAACAACCCTTCACAAATCAGCCCCAGCATTTT.

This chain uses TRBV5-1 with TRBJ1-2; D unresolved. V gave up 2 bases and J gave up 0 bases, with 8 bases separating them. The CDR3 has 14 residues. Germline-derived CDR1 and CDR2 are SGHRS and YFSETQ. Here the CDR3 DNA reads TGCGCCAGCAGCTTACAGCCTTCTAACTATGGCTACACCTTC. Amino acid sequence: CASSLQPSNYGYTF.

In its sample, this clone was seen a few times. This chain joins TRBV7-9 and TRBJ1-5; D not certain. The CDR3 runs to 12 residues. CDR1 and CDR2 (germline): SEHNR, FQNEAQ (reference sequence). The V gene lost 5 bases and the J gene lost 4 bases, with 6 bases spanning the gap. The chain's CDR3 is CASSQNNQPQHF. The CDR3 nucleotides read TGTGCCAGCAGCCAGAATAATCAGCCCCAGCATTTT. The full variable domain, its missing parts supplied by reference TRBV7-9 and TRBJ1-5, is DTGVSQNPRHKITKRGQNVTFRCDPISEHNRLYWYRQTLGQGPEFLTYFQNEAQLEKSRLLSDRFSAERPKGSFSTLEIQRTEQGDSAMYLCASSQNNQPQHFGDGTRLSIL.

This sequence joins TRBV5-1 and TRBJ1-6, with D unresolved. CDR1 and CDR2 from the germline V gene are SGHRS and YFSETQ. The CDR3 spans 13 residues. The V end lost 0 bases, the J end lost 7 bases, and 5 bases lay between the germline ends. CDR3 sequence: CASSLAANSPLHF. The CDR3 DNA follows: TGCGCCAGCAGCTTGGCCGCGAATTCACCCCTCCACTTT.

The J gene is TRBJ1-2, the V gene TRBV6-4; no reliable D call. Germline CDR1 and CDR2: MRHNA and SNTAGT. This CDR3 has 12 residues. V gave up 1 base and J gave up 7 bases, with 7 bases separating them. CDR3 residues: CASSDYRSGYTF. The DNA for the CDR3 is TGTGCCAGCAGTGACTACCGTAGTGGCTACACCTTC.

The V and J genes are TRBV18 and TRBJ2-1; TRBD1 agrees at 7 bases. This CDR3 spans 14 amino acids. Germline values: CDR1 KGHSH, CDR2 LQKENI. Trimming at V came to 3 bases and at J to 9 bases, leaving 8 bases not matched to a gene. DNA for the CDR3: TGTGCCAGCTCACCGGACAGGACAGAGGCTGAGCAGTTCTTC. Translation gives CASSPDRTEAEQFF.

CDR3 bases: TGTGCCAGCAGTCGAAAGGGCGGGGAGCAGTACTTC. Translation gives CASSRKGGEQYF. This chain joins TRBV5-4 and TRBJ2-7; tentatively, D is TRBD2 (5 bases). This CDR3 region has 12 residues. The germline gives CDR1 SGHNT, CDR2 YYREEE (reference sequence). V lost 5 bases and J 7 bases, leaving 13 bases between the germline ends.

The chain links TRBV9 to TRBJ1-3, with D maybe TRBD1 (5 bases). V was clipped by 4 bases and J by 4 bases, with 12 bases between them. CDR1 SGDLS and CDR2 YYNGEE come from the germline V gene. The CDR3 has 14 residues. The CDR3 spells CASSPETVGNTIYF. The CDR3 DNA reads TGTGCCAGCAGCCCCGAGACAGTGGGAAACACCATATATTTT.

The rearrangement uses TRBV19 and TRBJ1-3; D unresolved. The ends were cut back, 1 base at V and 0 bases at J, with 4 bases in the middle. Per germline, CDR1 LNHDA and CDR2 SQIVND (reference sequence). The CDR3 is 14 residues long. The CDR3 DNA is TGTGCCAGTAGTATAGGTAACTCTGGAAACACCATATATTTT. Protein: CASSIGNSGNTIYF.

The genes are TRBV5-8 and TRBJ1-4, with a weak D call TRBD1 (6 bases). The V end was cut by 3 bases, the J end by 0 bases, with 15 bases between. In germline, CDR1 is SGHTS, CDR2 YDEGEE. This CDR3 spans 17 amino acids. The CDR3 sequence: CASSWTNGQPTNEKLFF. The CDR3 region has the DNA TGTGCCAGCAGCTGGACAAACGGACAGCCAACTAATGAAAAACTGTTTTTT.

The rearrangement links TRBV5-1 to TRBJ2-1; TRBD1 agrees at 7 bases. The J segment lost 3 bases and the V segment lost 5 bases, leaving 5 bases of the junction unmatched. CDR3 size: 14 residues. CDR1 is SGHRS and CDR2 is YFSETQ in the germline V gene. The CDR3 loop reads CASRRGLSYNEQFF. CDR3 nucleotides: TGCGCCAGCAGAAGGGGGCTAAGCTACAATGAGCAGTTCTTC.